This T cell receptor beta chain was observed in a study of blood T cell repertoires in COVID-19. Assay used: immunoSEQ multiplex PCR; TCRdb lists only in-frame clones, some missing. The sample lists about 120,000 clones, approximately 81% occurring once. This CDR3 comprises 13 residues. V dropped 4 bases and J dropped 5 bases, with 13 bases sitting between them. The germline V gene encodes CDR1 SQVTM and CDR2 ANQGSEA. The rearrangement joins TRBV29-1 to TRBJ2-3; possible D gene TRBD2, 6 bases. This TCR was recovered from a man aged 55 to 70 with acute or convalescent COVID-19. The material sequenced was peripheral blood. CDR3 in amino acids: CSVGRGTGDTQYF. CDR3 DNA sequence: TGCAGCGTTGGGCGGGGAACGGGAGATACGCAGTATTTT.